This T cell receptor beta chain was sequenced for a study of response to subunit inactivated influenza vaccine. One entry per CDR3 protein results from TCRdb running MiXCR on the RT-PCR reads. The repertoire holds around 530,000 distinct CDR3 sequences, with approximately 15% as singletons. In the case of this clonotype: Its antigen is currently unknown.

Study-level results: Every seasonal influenza vaccination brings in few new T cells, the authors suggested.

Looked up from germline, CDR1 is SQVTM and CDR2 is ANQGSEA. V was shortened by 7 bases and J by 7 bases, with 20 bases between the two germline ends. The CDR3 runs 13 residues. Sequencing used CD4+ T cells sorted from PBMCs, obtained less than 30 months after vaccination. The V gene is TRBV29-1, the J gene TRBJ2-7; possible D gene TRBD2, 7 bases. This TCR derives from a man in his fifties or sixties who received an inactivated influenza vaccine. CDR3 DNA sequence: TGCAGCGCTTCGGGACTGGGAGGGGGAGAGCAGTACTTC. As protein: CSASGLGGGEQYF.